This TCR beta chain was captured in a study of shared clonotypes between healthy human individuals. Trimming removed 3 bases from V and 4 bases from J, with 10 bases in between. The CDR3 is made up of 14 amino acids. CDR1 is ENHRY, CDR2 SYGVKD, per germline. Concerning this clone itself: The antigen is undetermined.

General study points: The study found about 5% of naive CD4 clonotypes shared across a few donors. Rarefaction analysis demonstrated incomplete sorted-subset sequencing notwithstanding large depth. Represented diversity, genetic and exposure-history alike, was limited by few donors.

Naive CD8 cells, CD45RO-negative and positively selected for CCR7, excluded terminally differentiated effector memory CD45RA+ cells. Deep-level assay runs were performed. Sequencing was performed with immunoSEQ multiplex PCR; in TCRdb, only in-frame clones are kept and a portion is missing. The data show about 2.1 million clones, with around 95% seen just once and about 1.6% held by the top ten. Sequenced input: naive CD8+ T cells from PBMCs. The rearrangement uses TRBV10-3 and TRBJ1-3; D call uncertain. The receptor's source is a man younger than 35 in good health. Some clones in this sample may be carry-over from other donors' samples. CDR3 DNA sequence: TGTGCCATCAGTGATTTCGCTTCGGGAAACACCATATATTTT. As protein: CAISDFASGNTIYF.